This TCR beta chain derives from a study of PD-L1 blockade in urothelial cancer. The overall study: Men with urothelial cancer arising in the bladder made up twenty-five of 29 patients. Regarding the study as a whole: Enhanced expansion of tumor-associated blood clones at 3 weeks characterized durable-benefit patients. Below-median blood TCR clonality before treatment forecast better survival.

CDR3 length: 13 residues. V lost 4 bases and J lost 0; bases outside the gene matches: 3. Per the germline V gene, CDR1 is GTSNPN and CDR2 is SVGIG (reference sequence). The repertoire was sequenced with immunoSEQ multiplex PCR; TCRdb's copy has only in-frame clones and lacks some. The sample records some 65,000 clones, 80% to 85% being singletons. Time point meaning: pretreatment peripheral blood. Comment on this clone: Its matching antigen is unknown.

The sample was PBMCs, taken around atezolizumab (anti-PD-L1) treatment. This TCR was sampled from a man aged 70-80 years with urothelial cancer. The chain links TRBV30 to TRBJ2-7; 7 bases agree with TRBD2. The CDR3 region has the DNA TGTGCCTGGATTGGCGGGAGCTCCTACGAGCAGTACTTC. Its protein is CAWIGGSSYEQYF.